This T cell receptor (beta chain) derives from a study of blood T cells in healthy people across ages. Study overall: Through template switching, about one barcoded beta molecule was captured per two T cells, as measured in model experiments. Findings and caveats of the study: It was found that TCR beta diversity correlated strongly with the percentage of naive T cells.

This CDR3 has 17 residues. The V end lost 0 bases, the J end lost 0 bases, and 15 bases lay between the germline ends. Germline loops: CDR1 KGHSH, CDR2 LQKENI. As concerns this clonotype: Antigen unknown. The conserved phenylalanine or tryptophan normally closing the CDR3 is absent here, so this likely arose from a read error.

A sample-barcoded 5' primer and a J-beta primer mix were used in a second PCR of roughly 7 to 12 cycles. TCRdb passed the 5' RACE reads through MiXCR, listing each CDR3 protein once. The table lists roughly 1,700,000 distinct CDR3 sequences, 28% of them singletons. The individuals who served as donors were healthy Caucasians living in Russia, aged roughly 6 to 90. Peripheral blood was drawn, approximately 9.7 milliliters per donor. The clonotype comes from a woman under 40 in good health. The genes are TRBV18 and TRBJ2-7; D is undetermined. The source material was blood. CDR3: CASSPPGNLISSYEQYC. In DNA, the CDR3 is TGTGCCAGCTCACCACCGGGAAACCTTATCAGCTCCTACGAGCAGTACTGC.